Shown below are 22 T cell receptor beta chains from a single sample sequenced in a study of radiation and T cells in renal cell carcinoma. Here immunoSEQ multiplex PCR was the method, and the copy in TCRdb shows in-frame clones only, minus some. The table shows 17,000 or so clones, with roughly 54% occurring only once. Stated treatment: 15 Gy SBRT to primary tumor, nephrectomy 4 weeks later. Specimen: tumor tissue, collected from a patient whose treatment included radiotherapy and nephrectomy. Receptors were obtained from a man aged 50 to 59 with renal cell carcinoma.

This clone occurred a few times. The genes are TRBV12-1 and TRBJ2-7; the table's D gene call, TRBD1, was not cross checked with the DNA. TRBV12-1 is a listed pseudogene. The CDR3 loop spans 15 amino acids. The CDR3 reads CASSPATIAGNEQYF. The CDR3 DNA reads as TGTGCCAGCAGTCCGGCTACCATCGCAGGGAACGAGCAGTACTTC.

V and J are TRBV5-4 and TRBJ1-1; D possibly corresponds to TRBD1 (6 bases). The germline gives CDR1 SGHNT, CDR2 YYREEE (reference sequence). The CDR3 has 13 amino acids. V was cut by 4 bases and J by 6 bases, with 13 bases left in between. CDR3 loop: CASSLQGSAEAFF. Here the CDR3 DNA reads TGTGCCAGCAGCCTACAGGGTTCGGCTGAAGCTTTCTTT.

The rearrangement uses TRBV7-9 and TRBJ1-1; a possible D gene is TRBD1 (6 bases). The CDR3 has 15 residues. Germline V lookup: CDR1 SEHNR, CDR2 FQNEAQ (reference sequence). Trimming left V 2 bases short and J 4 bases short, with 14 bases between. CDR3 in amino acids: CASSLLSGVPTEAFF. CDR3 DNA sequence: TGTGCCAGCAGCTTACTCTCAGGGGTACCCACTGAAGCTTTCTTT.

This clone ranks as medium-sized. The chain employs TRBV4-2 and TRBJ2-7; TRBD2 matches at 10 bases. The CDR3 extends over 16 amino acids. Unmatched junction bases numbered 6, after V lost 4 bases and J lost 0 bases. Germline CDR1 is LGHNA and CDR2 is YNFKEQ. The CDR3 spells CASSPTASGSSYEQYF. CDR3 in DNA: TGTGCCAGCAGCCCAACCGCTAGCGGGAGCTCCTACGAGCAGTACTTC.

This chain connects TRBV29-1 to TRBJ2-7; possible D gene TRBD2, 5 bases. Between the trimmed V and J ends, which lost 4 bases and 0 bases, there was a span of 13 bases. Germline V gives CDR1 SQVTM, CDR2 ANQGSEA. The CDR3 runs 14 residues. CDR3 sequence (DNA): TGCAGCGTTGGCAGCCGAGGGCCCTCCTACGAGCAGTACTTC. Translated: CSVGSRGPSYEQYF.

CDR3 sequence (DNA): TGTGCCAGCAGTGGAACAGCCCTGACTAACTATGGCTACACCTTC. The encoded protein is CASSGTALTNYGYTF. The chain carries TRBV6-1 and TRBJ1-2; D is uncertain. V lost 4 bases and J lost 0, with 12 bases in between. CDR1 is MNHNS and CDR2 is SASEGT in the germline V gene. CDR3 length: 15 amino acids.

This sequence joins TRBV6-5 and TRBJ2-5; no reliable D call. The CDR3 is made up of 14 amino acids. V lost 6 bases and J lost 2, with 13 bases in between. Germline V lookup: CDR1 MNHEY, CDR2 SVGAGI. CDR3 in DNA: TGTGCCAGCAGAAACAGTCCCGCACAAGAGACCCAGTACTTC. It translates to CASRNSPAQETQYF.

The chain is built from TRBV5-1 and TRBJ2-1; D is possibly TRBD1 (5 bases). The germline gives CDR1 SGHRS, CDR2 YFSETQ. V was cut by 1 base and J by 7 bases, with 18 bases left in between. This CDR3 has 16 amino acids. The CDR3 here is CASSLYWGHPLNEQFF. The CDR3 nucleotides read TGCGCCAGCAGCTTGTATTGGGGCCACCCCCTGAATGAGCAGTTCTTC.

The rearrangement joins TRBV11-2 to TRBJ2-1; the match to TRBD1 covers 7 bases. In germline, CDR1 is SGHAT, CDR2 FQNNGV. The length of the CDR3 is 16 residues. V shed 7 bases and J 4 bases; nucleotides not matched to a gene: 13. The CDR3 DNA reads TGTGCCAGCACCAATAGGGGGCGCCTACATTACAATGAGCAGTTCTTC. Translating gives CASTNRGRLHYNEQFF.

The genes are TRBV30 and TRBJ2-4; D unclear. The germline V gene encodes CDR1 GTSNPN and CDR2 SVGIG (reference sequence). V lost 0 bases, J lost 8 bases, and 8 bases lay in between. This CDR3 region has 12 residues. The CDR3 DNA reads as TGTGCCTGGAGTGTACAGTATGACATTCAGTACTTC. This gives the protein CAWSVQYDIQYF.

This chain uses TRBV11-2 with TRBJ2-7, with D tentatively TRBD2 (5 bases). The CDR3 is 11 residues long. Per the germline V gene, CDR1 is SGHAT and CDR2 is FQNNGV. Trimming stripped 5 bases from V and 7 bases from J, with 9 bases between. CDR3 DNA sequence: TGTGCCAGCAGCCTCGGGGTAGAGCAGTACTTC. Amino acids: CASSLGVEQYF.

The chain employs TRBV19 and TRBJ2-3; D is tentatively TRBD1 or TRBD2 (6 bases each). Germline V CDR1 and CDR2: LNHDA, SQIVND (reference sequence). There are 16 residues in the CDR3. V was pared by 4 bases and J by 4 bases, with 18 bases between. CDR3: CASSSRGPQEADTQYF. DNA for the CDR3: TGTGCCAGTAGTAGCCGGGGGCCCCAAGAGGCAGATACGCAGTATTTT.

The chain carries TRBV5-4 and TRBJ2-2, with D maybe TRBD2 (6 bases). CDR1 and CDR2 (germline): SGHNT, YYREEE (reference sequence). The CDR3 has 16 residues. V gave up 0 bases and J gave up 2 bases, with 11 bases separating them. CDR3 bases: TGTGCCAGCAGCTTGGCCGGTAGCGGAAACACCGGGGAGCTGTTTTTT. It is translated as CASSLAGSGNTGELFF.

The chain uses TRBV28 and TRBJ2-7, with D hard to call. The CDR3 is 11 residues long. The germline CDR1 and CDR2 sequences are MDHEN and SYDVKM. Between the trimmed V and J ends, which lost 5 bases and 2 bases, there was a span of 4 bases. The CDR3 spells CASSPTYEQYF. CDR3 nucleotides: TGTGCCAGCAGTCCCACCTACGAGCAGTACTTC.

The chain recombines TRBV9 with TRBJ2-1; possible D gene TRBD1, 6 bases. From germline, CDR1 is SGDLS and CDR2 YYNGEE. Deletions cut 4 bases from V and 14 bases from J, with 22 bases between. The CDR3 has 14 residues. CDR3: CASSPLGRGDGEFF. In nucleotides, the CDR3 is TGTGCCAGCAGCCCCCTGGGCAGGGGTGATGGTGAGTTCTTC.

This clone was observed a few times. CDR3 nucleotide sequence: TGTGCCAGCAGCTTGTCGTTAACAGGGGCCACTGAAGCTTTCTTT. Translated, it gives CASSLSLTGATEAFF. V and J are TRBV5-5 and TRBJ1-1, with 7 bases lining up with TRBD1. V lost 1 base, J lost 4 bases, and 7 bases stayed unmatched. The CDR3 loop spans 15 amino acids. Germline CDR1 SGHKS, CDR2 YYEKEE (reference sequence).

The chain combines TRBV18 with TRBJ2-5; the D is unclear. CDR1 KGHSH and CDR2 LQKENI come from the germline V gene. This CDR3 has 13 residues. The V end lost 2 bases, the J end lost 5 bases, and 9 bases lay between the germline ends. The CDR3 here is CASSPTATETQYF. The CDR3 DNA sequence: TGTGCCAGCTCACCAACGGCCACCGAGACCCAGTACTTC.

The rearrangement joins TRBV5-1 to TRBJ1-1; TRBD1 matches 7 bases. Looked up from germline, CDR1 is SGHRS and CDR2 is YFSETQ. J lost 1 base, V lost 4 bases, and 7 bases had no gene match. The CDR3 extends over 15 amino acids. CDR3 region: CASSIRTGPNTEAFF. CDR3 DNA: TGCGCCAGCAGCATTAGGACAGGCCCGAACACTGAAGCTTTCTTT. The variable domain in full, with the rest retrieved from reference TRBV5-1 and TRBJ1-1, is KAGVTQTPRYLIKTRGQQVTLSCSPISGHRSVSWYQQTPGQGLQFLFEYFSETQRNKGNFPGRFSGRQFSNSRSEMNVSTLELGDSALYLCASSIRTGPNTEAFFGQGTRLTVV.

This chain joins TRBV15 and TRBJ2-5; no clear D. The CDR3 is 14 residues long. V was cut by 2 bases and J by 3 bases, with 10 bases left in between. Germline V gives CDR1 LNHNV, CDR2 YYDKDF (reference sequence). CDR3 residues: CATSRHDRKETQYF. The CDR3 region has the DNA TGTGCCACCAGCAGACACGACCGAAAAGAGACCCAGTACTTC.

The chain is built from TRBV5-1 and TRBJ1-1; 10 bases map to TRBD1. Per the germline V gene, CDR1 is SGHRS and CDR2 is YFSETQ. The CDR3 is 16 amino acids. V shed 3 bases and J 6 bases; nucleotides not matched to a gene: 11. The CDR3 region is CASSSAPPGQGSEAFF. The CDR3 bases are TGCGCCAGCAGCTCCGCGCCACCGGGACAGGGGTCTGAAGCTTTCTTT.

The rearrangement uses TRBV4-3 and TRBJ2-3; no clear D gene. Germline loops: CDR1 LGHNA, CDR2 YSLEER. The V gene lost 2 bases and the J gene lost 0 bases, with 3 bases spanning the gap. The length of the CDR3 is 13 residues. In nucleotides, the CDR3 is TGCGCCAGCAGCCAAACTAGCACAGATACGCAGTATTTT. Its protein is CASSQTSTDTQYF.

This clone was seen more than once but under ten times. The gene calls are TRBV5-1 and TRBJ1-5; the D gene is possibly TRBD1 (5 bases). The germline gives CDR1 SGHRS, CDR2 YFSETQ. The CDR3 consists of 15 residues. V gave up 0 bases and J gave up 0 bases, with 7 bases separating them. The CDR3 region has the DNA TGCGCCAGCAGCTTGGACGGGGGTAGCAATCAGCCCCAGCATTTT. It codes for CASSLDGGSNQPQHF.